This T cell receptor beta chain comes out of a study of OX40 agonist ivuxolimab in advanced cancers. Sequencing used immunoSEQ multiplex PCR; TCRdb keeps in-frame clones, though not all of them. The sample records approximately 80,000 clones, 75% to 90% being singletons. CDR3 length equals 13 residues. Trimming removed 1 base from V and 2 bases from J, with 6 bases in between. Germline V gives CDR1 GTSNPN, CDR2 SVGIG (reference sequence). This clone came up a few times. Antigen specificity is unknown. Study conclusions and caveats: Some of the lowest clonal expansion was seen in partial responders at 0.1-3.0 mg/kg.

This clonotype originated in an adult with an advanced solid tumor such as melanoma, head and neck, liver or kidney cancer. This chain links TRBV30 with TRBJ1-5; a weak D match, TRBD1 (6 bases). This specimen consisted of CD4+ or CD8+ T cells sorted from blood, obtained in a trial of the OX40 agonist ivuxolimab. CDR3 sequence (DNA): TGTGCCTGGAGTGGGGGGCGCAATCAGCCCCAGCATTTT. This codes for CAWSGGRNQPQHF.